This T cell receptor beta chain was observed in a study of shared T cell receptors in the human thymus. Measured with immunoSEQ multiplex PCR; TCRdb has only the in-frame clones, and not every one. The sample records about 540,000 clones, about 80% being singletons. This sample was also put to use in a study of human thymus T cells.

Sequencing input: thymocytes. The sequence was obtained from a boy under two years old with a congenital heart defect.

The CDR3 DNA reads as TGTGCCAGCAGCTCTAACCTACTCGCTGGGGCCAACGTCCTGACTTTC. The encoded protein is CASSSNLLAGANVLTF. The V call is TRBV7-9, the J call TRBJ2-6; D remains ambiguous. Germline V gene sequence: CDR1 SEHNR, CDR2 FQNEAQ (reference sequence). CDR3 length equals 16 residues. Trimming removed 4 bases from V and 2 bases from J, with 12 bases in between.